This TCR beta chain derives from a study of T cell responses to AZD1222 COVID-19 vaccine. Study overall: It was second doses at about 4 or about 12 weeks that were pooled.

Study observations and caveats: Regions 160-218 and 743-854 held dominance among vaccine-associated CD4 TCRs, which spanned spike.

V was pared by 2 bases and J by 4 bases, with 11 bases between. Germline CDR1 is MNHNY and CDR2 is SVGAGI (reference sequence). The CDR3 runs to 15 residues. Details on this clone: Its specificity is unknown.

Clones were sequenced by immunoSEQ multiplex PCR, and TCRdb holds only the in-frame ones, with some missing. The sample contains fewer than 200,000 clones, about 90% of which appear only once. The V gene is TRBV6-6, the J gene TRBJ2-2, with D possibly being TRBD1 or TRBD2 (5 bases each). This receptor was identified in an adult in good health. The starting material was peripheral blood, obtained on day 0 of AZD1222 vaccination. The CDR3 protein is CASSYEGPGTGELFF. The DNA of the CDR3 is TGTGCCAGCAGTTACGAGGGGCCGGGCACCGGGGAGCTGTTTTTT.